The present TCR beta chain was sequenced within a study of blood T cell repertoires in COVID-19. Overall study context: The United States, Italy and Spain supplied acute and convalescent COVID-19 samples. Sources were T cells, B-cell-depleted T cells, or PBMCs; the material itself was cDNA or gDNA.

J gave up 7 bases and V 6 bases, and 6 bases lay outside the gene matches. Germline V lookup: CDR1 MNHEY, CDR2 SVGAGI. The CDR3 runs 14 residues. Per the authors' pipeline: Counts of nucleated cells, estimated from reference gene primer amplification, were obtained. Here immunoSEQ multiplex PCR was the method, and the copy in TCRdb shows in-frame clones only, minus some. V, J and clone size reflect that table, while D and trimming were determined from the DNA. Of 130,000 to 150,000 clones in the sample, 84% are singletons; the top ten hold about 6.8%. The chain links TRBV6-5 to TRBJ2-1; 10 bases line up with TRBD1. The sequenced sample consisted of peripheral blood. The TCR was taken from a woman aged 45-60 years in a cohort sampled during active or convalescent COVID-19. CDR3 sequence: CASRDGQGVNEQFF. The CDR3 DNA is TGTGCCAGCAGGGATGGACAGGGGGTGAATGAGCAGTTCTTC.